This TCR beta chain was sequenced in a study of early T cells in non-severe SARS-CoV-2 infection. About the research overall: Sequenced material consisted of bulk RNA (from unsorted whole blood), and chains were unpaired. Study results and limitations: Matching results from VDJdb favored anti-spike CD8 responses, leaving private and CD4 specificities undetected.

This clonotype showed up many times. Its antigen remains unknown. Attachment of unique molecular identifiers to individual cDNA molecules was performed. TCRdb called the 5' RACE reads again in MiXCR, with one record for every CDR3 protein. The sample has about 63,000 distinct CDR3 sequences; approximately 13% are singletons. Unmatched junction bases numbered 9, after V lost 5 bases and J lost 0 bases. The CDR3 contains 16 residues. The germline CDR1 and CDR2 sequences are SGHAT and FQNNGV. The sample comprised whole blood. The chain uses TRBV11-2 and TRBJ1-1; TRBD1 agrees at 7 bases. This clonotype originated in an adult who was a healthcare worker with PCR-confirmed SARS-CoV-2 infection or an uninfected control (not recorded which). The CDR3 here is CASSRGGGFMNTEAFF. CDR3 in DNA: TGTGCCAGCAGCCGGGGAGGGGGCTTCATGAACACTGAAGCTTTCTTT. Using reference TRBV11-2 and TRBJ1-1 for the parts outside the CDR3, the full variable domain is EAGVAQSPRYKIIEKRQSVAFWCNPISGHATLYWYQQILGQGPKLLIQFQNNGVVDDSQLPKDRFSAERLKGVDSTLKIQPAKLEDSAVYLCASSRGGGFMNTEAFFGQGTRLTVV.